This T cell receptor (beta chain) was observed in a study of early T cells in non-severe SARS-CoV-2 infection. Overall study: Chains from this unsorted whole-blood bulk RNA could not be paired.

CDR1 and CDR2 from the germline V gene are LGHDT and YNNKEL (reference sequence). The V and J ends lost 3 bases and 6 bases respectively, with 8 bases between them. The CDR3 is made up of 12 amino acids. Regarding the study as a whole: A preference for anti-spike CD8 responses marked VDJdb matching, which missed private and CD4 specificities.

In this sample, this clonotype turned up many times. Its antigen remains unidentified. Unique molecular identifier tags were affixed to discrete cDNA molecules. TCRdb fed the 5' RACE reads into MiXCR, producing one record per CDR3 protein. Of approximately 69,000 distinct CDR3 sequences listed, 9.5% to 15% are singletons. The chain is built from TRBV3-1 and TRBJ1-2; D remains ambiguous. The receptor was derived from an adult who was a healthcare worker with PCR-confirmed SARS-CoV-2 infection or an uninfected control (not recorded which). Here the sequenced sample was whole blood, taken at baseline. Here the CDR3 DNA reads TGTGCCAGCAGCCATTCCCCCAATGGCTACACCTTC. Protein: CASSHSPNGYTF.